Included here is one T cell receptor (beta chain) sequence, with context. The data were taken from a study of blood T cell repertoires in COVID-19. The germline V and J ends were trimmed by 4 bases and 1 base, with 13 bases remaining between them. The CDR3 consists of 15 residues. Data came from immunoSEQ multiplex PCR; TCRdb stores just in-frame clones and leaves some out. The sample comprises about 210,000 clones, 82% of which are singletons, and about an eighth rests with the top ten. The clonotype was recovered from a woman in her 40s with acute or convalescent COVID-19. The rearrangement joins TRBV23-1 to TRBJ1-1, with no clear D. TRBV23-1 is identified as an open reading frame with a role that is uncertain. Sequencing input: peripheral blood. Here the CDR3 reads CASSRKRRSNTEAFF. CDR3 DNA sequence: TGCGCCAGCAGTCGGAAACGGAGGTCGAACACTGAAGCTTTCTTT.